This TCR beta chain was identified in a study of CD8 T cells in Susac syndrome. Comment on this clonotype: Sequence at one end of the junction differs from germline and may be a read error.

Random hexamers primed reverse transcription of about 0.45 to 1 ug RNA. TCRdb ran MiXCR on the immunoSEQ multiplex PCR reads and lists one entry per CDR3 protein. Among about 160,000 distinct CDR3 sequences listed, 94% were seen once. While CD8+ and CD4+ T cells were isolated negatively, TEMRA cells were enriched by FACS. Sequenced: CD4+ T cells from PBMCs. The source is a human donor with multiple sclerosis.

The chain's CDR3 is CAWGALQATHF. CDR3 DNA: TGTGCCTGGGGGGCCCTCCAAGCGACTCACTTC. The chain carries TRBV30 and TRBJ1-2, with D possibly TRBD1 on 5 matching bases. Germline assignment: CDR1 GTSNPN and CDR2 SVGIG (reference sequence). The CDR3 contains 11 residues. The full variable domain, completed using reference TRBV30 and TRBJ1-2, is SQTIHQWPATLVQPVGSPLSLECTVEGTSNPNLYWYRQAAGRGLQLLFYSVGIGQISSEVPQNLSASRPQDRQFILSSKKLLLSDSGFYLCAWGALQATHFGSGTRLTVV.